The 28 T cell receptor beta chains listed next were all sequenced from one sample in a study of early T cells in non-severe SARS-CoV-2 infection. From the 5' RACE reads, TCRdb called clonotypes with MiXCR, one entry per CDR3 protein. The profile shows about 76,000 distinct CDR3 sequences, less than 20% of them singletons. Sequencing was carried out using whole blood. These receptors were collected from an adult who was a healthcare worker with PCR-confirmed SARS-CoV-2 infection or an uninfected control (not recorded which).

The chain has TRBV27 and TRBJ1-2, with TRBD1 matching 7 bases. The CDR3 is made up of 12 amino acids. J lost 13 bases, V lost 7 bases, and 12 bases had no gene match. CDR1 is MNHEY, CDR2 SMNVEV, per germline (reference sequence). CDR3 in DNA: TGTGCCAGCACTTCACAAGGGGGCGAAGCCACCTTC. This translates into CASTSQGGEATF.

In this sample, this clonotype turned up a few times. V usage is TRBV12-3 or TRBV12-4 and J usage is TRBJ1-2; 9 nucleotides align to TRBD1. The CDR3 length is 15 residues. The V and J ends lost 5 bases and 4 bases, in that order; junction bases with no gene match: 8. Written as DNA, the CDR3 is TGTGCCAGCAGTCCAACCGGGACAGGGAGCTATGGCTACACCTTC. Residues: CASSPTGTGSYGYTF.

The J gene is TRBJ1-1, the V gene TRBV7-9, with 9 bases that match TRBD1. This CDR3 comprises 18 residues. The germline gives CDR1 SEHNR, CDR2 FQNEAQ (reference sequence). The V gene end was trimmed by 5 bases and the J gene end by 1 base; junction bases not matched to a gene: 14. CDR3 coding DNA: TGTGCCAGCAGCCTTCCCCGGGGACAGGGACGCACGAACACTGAAGCTTTCTTT. Amino acid sequence: CASSLPRGQGRTNTEAFF.

This clonotype was detected a few times. The CDR3 reads CASSTGTGGSDTQYF. CDR3 DNA: TGTGCCAGCTCAACCGGGACAGGGGGCTCAGATACGCAGTATTTT. The chain has TRBV18 and TRBJ2-3, with 12 positions matching TRBD1. Germline trimming cut 5 bases from V and 4 bases from J; bases unmatched to any gene: 4. The germline gives CDR1 KGHSH, CDR2 LQKENI. The CDR3 contains 15 residues. Together with reference TRBV18 and TRBJ2-3, the CDR3 gives the full variable domain: NAGVMQNPRHLVRRRGQEARLRCSPMKGHSHVYWYRQLPEEGLKFMVYLQKENIIDESGMPKERFSAEFPKEGPSILRIQQVVRGDSAAYFCASSTGTGGSDTQYFGPGTRLTVL.

This clonotype was counted a few times. This chain uses TRBV2 with TRBJ2-5; maybe TRBD1 (6 bases). Germline CDR1 and CDR2: SNHLY and FYNNEI. V was cut by 6 bases and J by 2 bases, with 16 bases left in between. The CDR3 sequence is 15 residues long. The CDR3 is CASRSGQFTQETQYF. In DNA, the CDR3 is TGTGCCAGCAGGAGTGGACAGTTCACTCAAGAGACCCAGTACTTC.

This clonotype showed up just a few times. This chain links TRBV7-3 with TRBJ2-3, with TRBD2 matching over 9 bases. This CDR3 has 16 amino acids. Trimming at V came to 5 bases and at J to 4 bases, leaving 10 bases not matched to a gene. The germline V gene has CDR1 SGHTA and CDR2 FQGTGA. The CDR3 reads CASSPGRRGGSDTQYF. CDR3 coding DNA: TGTGCCAGCAGCCCCGGGAGGCGGGGGGGCTCAGATACGCAGTATTTT.

This clonotype has only a few counts. The gene calls are TRBV19 and TRBJ1-2; 7 nucleotides agree with TRBD1. CDR3 length: 15 amino acids. Unmatched junction bases numbered 12, after V lost 4 bases and J lost 7 bases. Germline V gene sequence: CDR1 LNHDA, CDR2 SQIVND (reference sequence). CDR3 amino acids: CASSRTARDRSGYTF. CDR3 sequence (DNA): TGTGCCAGTAGTAGGACCGCCAGGGACAGAAGTGGCTACACCTTC.

The chain employs TRBV3-1 and TRBJ2-1; perhaps TRBD2 as D (6 bases). Germline CDR1 LGHDT, CDR2 YNNKEL (reference sequence). The CDR3 length is 13 residues. V was pared by 0 bases and J by 10 bases, with 10 bases between. The CDR3 is CASSQDYRGEQFF. The CDR3 coding sequence is TGTGCCAGCAGCCAAGATTATCGGGGGGAGCAGTTCTTC.

Within the sample, this clonotype is medium-sized (0.01 to 0.1%). The genes are TRBV20-1 and TRBJ1-1; 9 bases align to TRBD1. The V segment lost 7 bases and the J segment 1 base; nucleotides outside the gene matches: 4. The CDR3 sequence is 13 residues long. Per the germline V gene, CDR1 is DFQATT and CDR2 is SNEGSKA (reference sequence). The CDR3 loop reads CSVGQGPNTEAFF. Written as DNA, the CDR3 is TGCAGTGTGGGACAGGGACCGAACACTGAAGCTTTCTTT.

This clonotype was recorded a few times. CDR3 sequence: CASQNPTYGGNEQFF. CDR3 DNA: TGTGCCAGCCAGAACCCGACTTATGGGGGCAATGAGCAGTTCTTC. V usage is TRBV2 and J usage is TRBJ2-1, with D perhaps being TRBD1 or TRBD2 (5 bases each). This CDR3 region has 15 residues. Germline V CDR1 and CDR2: SNHLY, FYNNEI. V lost 8 bases and J lost 6, with 20 bases in between.

V usage is TRBV28 and J usage is TRBJ2-7, with D perhaps matching TRBD2 (5 bases). V lost 1 base, J lost 1 base, and 11 bases lay in between. Per germline, CDR1 MDHEN and CDR2 SYDVKM. The CDR3 is 15 residues long. The CDR3: CASSLYVGVSYEQYF. The CDR3 DNA reads as TGTGCCAGCAGTTTATATGTCGGGGTTTCCTACGAGCAGTACTTC.

The sample holds a few counts of this clonotype. The chain's CDR3 is CASSQGGRPQHF. In DNA form, the CDR3 reads TGCGCCAGCAGCCAAGGGGGCAGGCCCCAGCATTTT. The V gene is TRBV4-1, the J gene TRBJ1-5, with D perhaps TRBD1 (5 bases). CDR3 length equals 12 residues. The germline gives CDR1 MGHRA, CDR2 YSYEKL. Trimming stripped 1 base from V and 9 bases from J, with 7 bases between.

This clonotype was observed a handful of times. V and J are TRBV19 and TRBJ1-5; D ambiguous. Germline assignment: CDR1 LNHDA and CDR2 SQIVND (reference sequence). The CDR3 totals 14 residues. V lost 5 bases, J lost 0 bases, and 8 bases lay in between. CDR3 bases: TGTGCCAGTAGTCCATTATATAGCAATCAGCCCCAGCATTTT. Protein sequence: CASSPLYSNQPQHF.

CDR3 coding DNA: TGTGCCAGTAGTTTACTAGCGGGAGGGAGCACAGATACGCAGTATTTT. This sequence encodes CASSLLAGGSTDTQYF. J is TRBJ2-3 and V is TRBV19, with 13 positions matching TRBD2. After removal of 5 bases from V and 0 bases from J, the junction contained 2 bases not matched to a gene. The CDR3 has 16 amino acids. The germline CDR1 and CDR2 sequences are LNHDA and SQIVND (reference sequence).

This clonotype was detected only a few times. The V gene is TRBV20-1, the J gene TRBJ1-6, with D perhaps TRBD1 (5 bases). Germline V gene data show CDR1 as DFQATT and CDR2 as SNEGSKA (reference sequence). This CDR3 spans 16 amino acids. The V end lost 0 bases, the J end lost 5 bases, and 14 bases lay between the germline ends. In nucleotides, the CDR3 is TGCAGTGCTAGAGATCCCCGGGACCGAGATAATTCACCCCTCCACTTT. Amino acids: CSARDPRDRDNSPLHF.

The V call is TRBV7-2, the J call TRBJ2-2, with D unclear. Germline V gene lookup returns CDR1 SGHTA and CDR2 FQGNSA. The CDR3 has 15 residues. V gave up 1 base and J gave up 5 bases, with 11 bases separating them. DNA for the CDR3: TGTGCCAGCAGCTTAGATGCCAGACGGACCGGGGAGCTGTTTTTT. It specifies CASSLDARRTGELFF.

This clonotype appeared a few times. The V gene is TRBV29-1, the J gene TRBJ2-1; 11 bases fit TRBD2. This CDR3 is 14 amino acids long. Trimming took 2 bases from V and 15 from J; bases not matched to a gene: 12. Germline loops: CDR1 SQVTM, CDR2 ANQGSEA. The CDR3 DNA reads TGCAGCGTTGAAATCCTAGCGGGGGGCAAAGTCCCGTTCTTC. It codes for CSVEILAGGKVPFF.

The sample holds many counts of this clonotype. J is TRBJ2-3 and V is TRBV5-5; TRBD2 matches 7 bases. The CDR3 is 14 residues long. Trimming took 1 base from V and 6 from J; bases not matched to a gene: 5. Germline values: CDR1 SGHKS, CDR2 YYEKEE (reference sequence). Here the CDR3 reads CASSLILAWDTQYF. In DNA, the CDR3 is TGTGCCAGCAGCTTGATACTAGCGTGGGATACGCAGTATTTT.

This clonotype was counted at least ten times. This sequence joins TRBV18 and TRBJ2-2; unclear D gene. Trimming took 6 bases from V and 0 from J, leaving 8 bases between them. CDR3 size: 14 residues. Looked up from germline, CDR1 is KGHSH and CDR2 is LQKENI. The CDR3 DNA is TGTGCCAGCTCTCTGCACGCGAACACCGGGGAGCTGTTTTTT. This sequence encodes CASSLHANTGELFF.

The table lists this clonotype with many counts. This rearrangement joins TRBV20-1 to TRBJ1-5; D not certain. Germline assignment: CDR1 DFQATT and CDR2 SNEGSKA (reference sequence). V was clipped by 2 bases and J by 0 bases, with 5 bases between them. The CDR3 runs 13 residues. The CDR3 spells CSARKDSNQPQHF. The CDR3 bases are TGCAGTGCTAGAAAAGATAGCAATCAGCCCCAGCATTTT.

The chain combines TRBV24-1 with TRBJ2-2, with D possibly matching TRBD1 (6 bases). The length of the CDR3 is 14 residues. Trimming pared 1 base from V and 5 bases from J, leaving 7 bases between. Germline V gene sequence: CDR1 KGHDR, CDR2 SFDVKD. The CDR3 DNA sequence: TGTGCCACCAGTGATTTAGGGGGAACCGGGGAGCTGTTTTTT. Protein product: CATSDLGGTGELFF.

This clonotype was counted a few times. Written as DNA, the CDR3 is TGTGCCAGCAGCTCAGGGGGCTGGTCCTACGAGCAGTACTTC. This sequence encodes CASSSGGWSYEQYF. This rearrangement joins TRBV7-9 to TRBJ2-7; 8 bases fit TRBD1. The junction had 3 bases not matched to a gene; V was cut back by 4 bases and J by 1 base. The CDR3 sequence is 14 residues long. Germline lookup yields CDR1 SEHNR and CDR2 FQNEAQ (reference sequence).

This clonotype was found many times. The chain joins TRBV6-2 or TRBV6-3 to TRBJ1-1; no definite D call. The V gene lost 5 bases and the J gene lost 4 bases, with 11 bases spanning the gap. The germline V gene has CDR1 MNHEY and CDR2 SVGEGT. The CDR3 spans 13 residues. The CDR3 here is CASSLVLRTEAFF. The CDR3 bases are TGTGCCAGCAGTCTGGTCCTTCGCACTGAAGCTTTCTTT.

The chain is built from TRBV18 and TRBJ1-5, with no clear D. The germline V gene has CDR1 KGHSH and CDR2 LQKENI. Trimming stripped 3 bases from V and 3 bases from J, with 12 bases between. The CDR3 consists of 15 residues. The CDR3 DNA sequence: TGTGCCAGCTCACCTGGCGCTCGGACCAATCAGCCCCAGCATTTT. This translates into CASSPGARTNQPQHF.

The gene calls are TRBV4-3 and TRBJ2-2, with D perhaps TRBD1 (5 bases). The length of the CDR3 is 16 residues. Germline loops: CDR1 LGHNA, CDR2 YSLEER. Trimming removed 0 bases at V and 4 bases at J, with 12 bases between. CDR3 in DNA: TGCGCCAGCAGCCAAGAGGCAGGGCCGGGCACCGGGGAGCTGTTTTTT. Translating gives CASSQEAGPGTGELFF.

In this sample, this clonotype turned up a few times. This CDR3 is missing its conserved last phenylalanine or tryptophan, likely due to a read error. The chain links TRBV11-2 to TRBJ2-1; D remains unclear. V was clipped by 3 bases and J by 0 bases, with 9 bases between them. This CDR3 spans 15 amino acids. The germline V gene encodes CDR1 SGHAT and CDR2 FQNNGV. The CDR3 nucleotides are TGTGCCAGCAGCTTCCTTAGAGGCTCCTACAATGAGCAGTTCTCC. Amino acid sequence: CASSFLRGSYNEQFS.

This clonotype was seen more than once but under ten times. The rearrangement joins TRBV11-1 to TRBJ2-4; the match to TRBD2 covers 15 bases. Germline V gene data show CDR1 as SGHAT and CDR2 as FQDESV (reference sequence). This CDR3 spans 18 amino acids. V lost 1 base, J lost 4 bases, and 5 bases stayed unmatched. The CDR3 loop is CASSLEGLAGGRKNIQYF. DNA of the CDR3: TGTGCCAGCAGCTTAGAGGGACTAGCGGGGGGCCGAAAAAACATTCAGTACTTC.

The chain recombines TRBV3-1 with TRBJ1-1, with D possibly being TRBD1 (5 bases). Germline lookup yields CDR1 LGHDT and CDR2 YNNKEL (reference sequence). V was clipped by 4 bases and J by 7 bases, with 16 bases between them. This CDR3 has 14 amino acids. CDR3 sequence: CASSPRRGTGEAFF. The CDR3 region has the DNA TGTGCCAGCAGCCCACGCAGAGGGACCGGTGAAGCTTTCTTT.